This note documents a single TCR beta chain sequence. Its antigen has not been determined. No much larger clone exists at a distance of one base, and base qualities are not known. The germline V gene gives CDR1 as SGDLS and CDR2 as YYNGEE. Relative to germline, V is 0 bases shorter and J is 8 bases shorter, with 9 bases between their ends. The cysteine opens and the phenylalanine closes a CDR3 of 13 amino acids. The retained sequence is limited to the CDR3, 39 bases, with the frame set at the first base. Using the deep immunoSEQ assay, multiplex PCR amplified TCR CDR3 regions from genomic DNA. Extracted genomic DNA from each cell subset was spread evenly across all wells of several immunoSEQ 96-well plates, with each plate serving as a replicate. Each replicate PCR for sorted subsets received approximately 220 ng genomic DNA, equal to roughly 30,000 T cell genomes. Purified libraries were quantified with a Qubit 3.0 fluorometer, sized on a Bioanalyzer 2100, and re-quantified with the KAPA Library Quantification kit. A separate single-read 150-cycle Illumina NextSeq 550 flow cell was used to sequence each immunoSEQ 96-well plate. Under the source paper's analysis protocol: The immunoSEQ output contained only junctional sequences without quality scores, so filtering could not match that applied to full-length reads. To assign V/J genes and CDR3, sequences were annotated against IMGT germline references using PyIR, a Python wrapper for IgBLAST v1.9. Reads were filtered out if the reads had weak V/J assignments (E-value above 1e-6), no CDR3, stop codons, out-of-frame junctions, or ambiguous translated residues. V3J clonotypes were defined by identical inferred V gene, J gene, and CDR3 amino acid sequence. The percentage overlap between two repertoires was calculated by dividing the number of shared unique clonotypes by the size of the smaller repertoire. Three approaches were used to assess repertoire richness: RTK rarefaction, the Chao1 estimator, and Recon v2.1 estimates of unobserved clonotypes. Generation probabilities were computed with OLGA for all TCRbeta clonotypes obtained by the gDNA method from a few donors. The table was pulled from immuneACCESS by TCRdb, which kept in-frame rearrangements only. Such tables lose some clones; where checked, under half of the loss comes from unresolved V genes, and the rest has no known cause. From that table come the V and J calls and clone size; the DNA was used to work out D and trimming. The sample yields over a million clones; approximately 98% were counted once. The ten largest clones take up roughly 0.45% of the sample.

Healthy HIV-negative adults with no recently reported acute infections or vaccinations were included as donors. Every donor was a Caucasian adult residing in Nashville, Tennessee, USA. CD4+ T cells were enriched by magnetic negative selection; naive cells were then positively selected on CD45RA, and the negative fraction formed the memory subset. After blood collection by leukapheresis, PBMCs were isolated using Ficoll-Histopaque density gradient centrifugation and then cryopreserved in the vapor phase of liquid nitrogen. Analytical flow cytometry was used to check the purity and quantity of each magnetically sorted T cell population. Genomic DNA was isolated from every sorted fraction and measured by UV absorbance on a Nanodrop 2000c. The sample is drawn from a study of shared clonotypes between healthy human individuals (dated by TCRdb to 2018 to 2021). Looking at the study overall: A few men and two women, aged 18 to 49 years, made up the cohort. Per donor, three plates each were used for CD4 naive and CD4 memory, two for CD8 naive, and one for CD8 memory. To estimate repertoire size and how much clonotype sharing occurs between individuals, the study deeply sequenced the blood TCR repertoires of five or six healthy adults. To increase sequencing depth and limit assay-specific biases, different laboratories used diverse techniques to prepare libraries and sequence TCR repertoires. Per donor, leukapheresis produced somewhere between about 0.85 and 9.5 billion PBMCs.

Paper-wide results and their limitations: Pairwise subsampling indicated that sequencing depth was expected to affect the degree of clonotype sharing among donors. When a handful of donors were compared, the shared fraction of clonotypes was roughly 4.8% for naive CD4, 3.5% to 4% for naive CD8, more than 2% for memory CD4, and less than 0.5% for memory CD8. Clonotypes shared by all four sorted-subset donors showed higher generation probabilities than non-shared clonotypes. Larger estimated clonotype richness was generally found for naive subsets than for memory subsets. Rarefaction of sorted-subset datasets indicated incomplete sequencing despite the large sequencing depth. Because the study included only a small number of donors, the genetic and exposure-history diversity represented was limited. Sampling was limited to blood, and TCR repertoires in tissue likely differ from TCR repertoires in blood.

The chain is assembled from TRBV9 and TRBJ1-3; TRBD1 could be the D gene, as 5 bases match. The sequencing sample was made of naive CD4+ T cells sorted from blood. The cell subset or site label, read with the paper, signifies: CD45RA+ positively selected. The sequence derives from a young man in good health. The DNA reads TGTGCCAGCAGCGTAGTAGGGACCGACACCATATATTTT. This sequence encodes CASSVVGTDTIYF. Here the CDR3 is joined to the reference TRBV9 and TRBJ1-3 genes, and the full variable domain is: DSGVTQTPKHLITATGQRVTLRCSPRSGDLSVYWYQQSLDQGLQFLIQYYNGEERAKGNILERFSAQQFPDLHSELNLSSLELGDSALYFCASSVVGTDTIYFGEGSWLTVV.